This TCR beta chain was profiled in a study of CD8+ T cells in alopecia areata. Germline CDR1 MNHEY, CDR2 SVGAGI. The CDR3 length is 11 residues. The V gene lost 5 bases and the J gene lost 10 bases, with 8 bases spanning the gap. RNA was extracted and reverse transcribed into cDNA as the sequencing template. The method was immunoSEQ multiplex PCR; TCRdb's version includes in-frame clones alone and lacks a portion of them. The sample consists of around 110,000 clones, roughly 84% of them appearing once. Treatment defined: oral pan-JAK inhibitor, 5-10 mg twice daily. The receptor comes from a human donor with alopecia areata. The material was CD8+ T cells sorted from blood, obtained at week 24, from a patient treated with tofacitinib. The rearrangement links TRBV6-5 to TRBJ2-2; D is perhaps TRBD1 (5 bases). The CDR3 sequence is CASSPGQELFF. CDR3 nucleotides: TGTGCCAGCAGTCCAGGGCAGGAGCTGTTTTTT.